A selection of T cell receptor beta chains follows, all from one sample in a study of CD8+ T cells in alopecia areata. TCRdb's table, derived via immunoSEQ multiplex PCR, lists solely in-frame clones and lacks some. The table shows about 200,000 clones, with more than 55% occurring only once. The sequences come from CD4+ T cells sorted from blood, collected between weeks 49 and 50, from a patient treated with tofacitinib. The receptor set was obtained from a human donor with alopecia areata. CDR3s include the opening cysteine and the closing phenylalanine or tryptophan. Fields, in order: clone size, V gene, J gene, D gene, CDR3 DNA, CDR3 protein. A D gene is named only where the DNA matches it firmly. Size values are once, few and many counts, or a class for expanded clones, and some rows have none.

abundance: .; v_gene: TRBV30; j_gene: TRBJ1-2; d_gene: TRBD1; CDR3nt: TGTGCCTGGAGTGGACAGGGGTTCTATGGCTACACCTTC; CDR3aa: CAWSGQGFYGYTF
abundance: .; v_gene: TRBV30; j_gene: TRBJ1-2; d_gene: .; CDR3nt: TGTGCCTGGAGTGTACTGCAGGGAATGAATGGCTACACCTTC; CDR3aa: CAWSVLQGMNGYTF
abundance: few; v_gene: TRBV29-1; j_gene: TRBJ2-7; d_gene: .; CDR3nt: TGCAGCGCACGAACCGGGACACGAAGCTCCTACGAGCAGTACTTC; CDR3aa: CSARTGTRSSYEQYF
abundance: .; v_gene: TRBV10-1; j_gene: TRBJ2-7; d_gene: TRBD2; CDR3nt: TGCGCCAGCAGTCCTCAGGTCGGGGGGGCCTACGAGCAGTACTTC; CDR3aa: CASSPQVGGAYEQYF
abundance: .; v_gene: TRBV2; j_gene: TRBJ2-7; d_gene: .; CDR3nt: TGTGCCAGCAGTAGGTTAGGACCGGGGGTTGGCGAGCAGTACTTC; CDR3aa: CASSRLGPGVGEQYF
abundance: few; v_gene: TRBV29-1; j_gene: TRBJ2-7; d_gene: TRBD2; CDR3nt: TGCAGCGTTGTGGGGGGGAGGTACGAGCAGTACTTC; CDR3aa: CSVVGGRYEQYF
abundance: many; v_gene: TRBV4-3; j_gene: TRBJ2-7; d_gene: TRBD1; CDR3nt: TGCGCCAGCAGCCAATATCCGGGACAGGGAACCTACGAGCAGTACTTC; CDR3aa: CASSQYPGQGTYEQYF
abundance: .; v_gene: TRBV7-2; j_gene: TRBJ2-7; d_gene: TRBD1; CDR3nt: TGTGCCAGCAGCTCCCGACAGGGGGGTTACGAGCAGTACTTC; CDR3aa: CASSSRQGGYEQYF
abundance: .; v_gene: TRBV15; j_gene: TRBJ1-1; d_gene: TRBD1; CDR3nt: TGTGCCACCAGCAGAGATTTAGCTCTAATTGGACAGGGAGGCGCTGAAGCTTTCTTT; CDR3aa: CATSRDLALIGQGGAEAFF
abundance: .; v_gene: TRBV2; j_gene: TRBJ2-5; d_gene: TRBD1; CDR3nt: TGTGCCAGCAGTGCCGGACAGGGAGGAGAGACCCAGTACTTC; CDR3aa: CASSAGQGGETQYF
abundance: few; v_gene: TRBV29-1; j_gene: TRBJ2-1; d_gene: TRBD2; CDR3nt: TGCAGCGCCGATGAGACTAGCGGGGGCACCTACAATGAGCAGTTCTTC; CDR3aa: CSADETSGGTYNEQFF
abundance: .; v_gene: TRBV29-1; j_gene: TRBJ2-5; d_gene: .; CDR3nt: TGCAGCGTTGATCCAGGTGATCAAGAGACCCAGTACTTC; CDR3aa: CSVDPGDQETQYF
abundance: few; v_gene: TRBV7-9; j_gene: TRBJ1-1; d_gene: .; CDR3nt: TGTGCCAGCAGCACACAGACAGCGAACACTGAAGCTTTCTTT; CDR3aa: CASSTQTANTEAFF
abundance: .; v_gene: TRBV4-3; j_gene: TRBJ1-4; d_gene: TRBD1; CDR3nt: TGCGCCAGCAGCCAAGCCGGGACAGGGAATGAAAAACTGTTTTTT; CDR3aa: CASSQAGTGNEKLFF
abundance: .; v_gene: TRBV7-2; j_gene: TRBJ2-5; d_gene: .; CDR3nt: TGTGCCAGCAGCTTAATTAGCTCAGAGACCCAGTACTTC; CDR3aa: CASSLISSETQYF
abundance: .; v_gene: TRBV5-4; j_gene: TRBJ2-2; d_gene: .; CDR3nt: TGTGCCAGCAGTAGACAGGTTGCCGGGGAGCTGTTTTTT; CDR3aa: CASSRQVAGELFF
abundance: .; v_gene: TRBV6-5; j_gene: TRBJ1-4; d_gene: .; CDR3nt: TGTGCCAGCAGCTCCGTAAGACGAACCGCCGGAAGACTGTTTTTT; CDR3aa: CASSSVRRTAGRLFF
abundance: few; v_gene: TRBV2; j_gene: TRBJ1-2; d_gene: .; CDR3nt: TGTGCGGACAGCATTTCCGAGGGAGGTCCCTATGGCTACACCTTC; CDR3aa: CADSISEGGPYGYTF
abundance: .; v_gene: TRBV5-6; j_gene: TRBJ2-5; d_gene: .; CDR3nt: TGTGCCAGCAGCCCCGAAGGGGGAGGTAGGGAGACCCAGTACTTC; CDR3aa: CASSPEGGGRETQYF
abundance: .; v_gene: TRBV9; j_gene: TRBJ1-1; d_gene: .; CDR3nt: TGTGCCAGCAGCGTAGGCAGGGCCACTGAAGCTTTCTTT; CDR3aa: CASSVGRATEAFF
abundance: .; v_gene: TRBV7-8; j_gene: TRBJ2-1; d_gene: .; CDR3nt: TGTGCCAGCAGCTTAAGGACAGCGCTGTACAATGAGCAGTTCTTC; CDR3aa: CASSLRTALYNEQFF
abundance: .; v_gene: TRBV29-1; j_gene: TRBJ1-1; d_gene: .; CDR3nt: TGCAGCGTTGCAGAACCTTCGAACACTGAAGCTTTCTTT; CDR3aa: CSVAEPSNTEAFF
abundance: .; v_gene: TRBV10-3; j_gene: TRBJ2-5; d_gene: .; CDR3nt: TGTGCCACCCGCACCGACAGCCAAGAGACCCAGTACTTC; CDR3aa: CATRTDSQETQYF
abundance: .; v_gene: TRBV4-2; j_gene: TRBJ2-7; d_gene: TRBD2; CDR3nt: TGTGCCAGCAGCCAGAGGGGGACTAGCGGGTCCTACGAGCAGTACTTC; CDR3aa: CASSQRGTSGSYEQYF
abundance: .; v_gene: TRBV10-3; j_gene: TRBJ2-3; d_gene: TRBD2; CDR3nt: TGTGCCACCGACGCGGGGGGGCCGACAGATACGCAGTATTTT; CDR3aa: CATDAGGPTDTQYF
abundance: once; v_gene: TRBV7-2; j_gene: TRBJ2-7; d_gene: .; CDR3nt: TGTGCCAGCAGCTTAGGACTCCACGAGCAGTACTTC; CDR3aa: CASSLGLHEQYF
abundance: .; v_gene: TRBV7-8; j_gene: TRBJ1-5; d_gene: TRBD1; CDR3nt: TGTGCCAGCAGCTTATGGGACAGGCGTAGCAATCAGCCCCAGCATTTT; CDR3aa: CASSLWDRRSNQPQHF
abundance: few; v_gene: TRBV27; j_gene: TRBJ2-7; d_gene: .; CDR3nt: TGTGCCAGCAGTGAGATGGAGGGGTCCTACGAGCAGTACTTC; CDR3aa: CASSEMEGSYEQYF
abundance: .; v_gene: TRBV4-3; j_gene: TRBJ2-5; d_gene: TRBD1; CDR3nt: TGCGCCAGCAGCCAAACCGGGACAGGGTTGGAGACCCAGTACTTC; CDR3aa: CASSQTGTGLETQYF
abundance: .; v_gene: TRBV11-2; j_gene: TRBJ1-6; d_gene: .; CDR3nt: TGTGCCAGCAGCTTAGGGCAGAGGGTTTCACCCCTCCACTTT; CDR3aa: CASSLGQRVSPLHF
abundance: .; v_gene: TRBV7-2; j_gene: TRBJ1-1; d_gene: .; CDR3nt: TGTGCCAGCAGCTTAGTAGTGGGCAGGGTGAACACTGAAGCTTTCTTT; CDR3aa: CASSLVVGRVNTEAFF
abundance: .; v_gene: TRBV15; j_gene: TRBJ2-5; d_gene: TRBD2; CDR3nt: TGTGCCACCAGCAGAGGTCAGGGAGGGAGTGAGACCCAGTACTTC; CDR3aa: CATSRGQGGSETQYF
abundance: .; v_gene: TRBV5-1; j_gene: TRBJ2-7; d_gene: TRBD1; CDR3nt: TGCGCCAGCAGCGGTGATACCGGGACAGGGAGGCACGAGCAGTACTTC; CDR3aa: CASSGDTGTGRHEQYF
abundance: few; v_gene: TRBV5-1; j_gene: TRBJ2-3; d_gene: TRBD2; CDR3nt: TGCGCCAGCACCGCAGCGGGAACAGATACGCAGTATTTT; CDR3aa: CASTAAGTDTQYF
abundance: .; v_gene: TRBV29-1; j_gene: TRBJ2-3; d_gene: .; CDR3nt: TGCAGCGGCCAATCCCCCGGAACCTCTCTCTCTCATACGCAGTATTTT; CDR3aa: CSGQSPGTSLSHTQYF
abundance: few; v_gene: TRBV7-2; j_gene: TRBJ2-7; d_gene: TRBD2; CDR3nt: TGTGCCAGCAGCTCGACCCGCGTCCGGGGGGGGTACGAGCAGTACTTC; CDR3aa: CASSSTRVRGGYEQYF
abundance: once; v_gene: TRBV29-1; j_gene: TRBJ2-1; d_gene: .; CDR3nt: TGCAGCGTCCCAACCACCGAGTATGAGCAGTTCTTC; CDR3aa: CSVPTTEYEQFF
abundance: .; v_gene: TRBV9; j_gene: TRBJ2-7; d_gene: .; CDR3nt: TGTGCCAGCAGCCCGACAGGCGGGTTGTACGAGCAGTACTTC; CDR3aa: CASSPTGGLYEQYF
abundance: .; v_gene: TRBV5-6; j_gene: TRBJ1-6; d_gene: .; CDR3nt: TGTGCCAGCAGCTTACAGGGCCAGGCCCTCCACTTT; CDR3aa: CASSLQGQALHF
abundance: .; v_gene: TRBV11-2; j_gene: TRBJ1-2; d_gene: .; CDR3nt: TGTGCCAGCAGCTTAGGTTCGCAGACTCCCAGCTATGGCTACACCTTC; CDR3aa: CASSLGSQTPSYGYTF
abundance: .; v_gene: TRBV6-5; j_gene: TRBJ1-5; d_gene: .; CDR3nt: TGTGCCAGCAGCCCCTTCCAGGGCGGCAATCAGCCCCAGCATTTT; CDR3aa: CASSPFQGGNQPQHF
abundance: few; v_gene: TRBV2; j_gene: TRBJ2-6; d_gene: .; CDR3nt: TGTGCCAGCGCGGGGGCTGGTGGGGCCAACGTCCTGACTTTC; CDR3aa: CASAGAGGANVLTF
abundance: .; v_gene: TRBV15; j_gene: TRBJ1-3; d_gene: TRBD1; CDR3nt: TGTGCCACCAGCAGGGACAGGGCGCACGGAAACACCATATATTTT; CDR3aa: CATSRDRAHGNTIYF
abundance: .; v_gene: TRBV29-1; j_gene: TRBJ2-3; d_gene: TRBD2; CDR3nt: TGCAGCGTTACTAGCGGGGATACAGATACGCAGTATTTT; CDR3aa: CSVTSGDTDTQYF
abundance: few; v_gene: TRBV15; j_gene: TRBJ1-4; d_gene: TRBD1; CDR3nt: TGTGCCACCAGCAGAGGGTTCCAGGGGGGCGAAAAACTGTTTTTT; CDR3aa: CATSRGFQGGEKLFF
abundance: .; v_gene: TRBV30; j_gene: TRBJ2-1; d_gene: .; CDR3nt: TGTGCCTGGAGTCAGAGAGCGGTCGGGTTCTTC; CDR3aa: CAWSQRAVGFF
abundance: .; v_gene: TRBV6-5; j_gene: TRBJ2-7; d_gene: .; CDR3nt: TGTGCCAGCAGTTACTCGGACCGATCTACCTACGAGCAGTACTTC; CDR3aa: CASSYSDRSTYEQYF
abundance: .; v_gene: TRBV2; j_gene: TRBJ2-3; d_gene: .; CDR3nt: TGTGCCAGCACTGTGGCTTCAAGAGATACGCAGTATTTT; CDR3aa: CASTVASRDTQYF
abundance: .; v_gene: TRBV27; j_gene: TRBJ1-6; d_gene: .; CDR3nt: TGTGCCAGCAGTACAGGGTGGAATTCACCCCTCCACTTT; CDR3aa: CASSTGWNSPLHF
abundance: few; v_gene: TRBV9; j_gene: TRBJ2-2; d_gene: .; CDR3nt: TGTGCCAGCTCACGTAAGGCCTTCTCACAAGGGGGGCTGTTTTTT; CDR3aa: CASSRKAFSQGGLFF